The TCR beta chain under discussion was sequenced for a study of T cell repertoires in cytomegalovirus infection. TCRdb used MiXCR to reprocess the reads, holding one entry per CDR3 protein. The sample gives just over 300,000 distinct CDR3 sequences, roughly a sixth of which show up once; more than 10% is in the top ten. This clonotype has at least ten counts. Trimming removed 2 bases from V and 4 bases from J, with 14 bases in between. The CDR3 length is 15 residues. Sequencing was performed on PBMCs. The chain joins TRBV12-3 or TRBV12-4 to TRBJ1-1, with D tentatively TRBD1 (5 bases). This TCR derives from a human donor in good health (CMV status not recorded). Some clones in this sample may be carry-over from other donors' samples. In DNA, the CDR3 is TGTGCCAGCAGTTTATGGGTGGGGGAGGGCACTGAAGCTTTCTTT. It yields the protein CASSLWVGEGTEAFF.